This entry lists 28 T cell receptor beta chains sequenced from one sample in a study of OX40 agonist ivuxolimab in advanced cancers. Some clones are missing from TCRdb's copy, which holds only in-frame ones; the method was immunoSEQ multiplex PCR. There are 70,000 to 80,000 clones in the sample; roughly 80% occur only once, and roughly 4.9% lies in the top ten. Material: CD4+ or CD8+ T cells sorted from blood, obtained in a trial of the OX40 agonist ivuxolimab. These receptors originate from an adult with an advanced solid tumor such as melanoma, head and neck, liver or kidney cancer.

The rearrangement joins TRBV7-9 to TRBJ2-1; 10 positions agree with TRBD2. CDR1 and CDR2 from the germline V gene are SEHNR and FQNEAQ (reference sequence). The V and J ends lost 5 bases and 4 bases, in that order; junction bases with no gene match: 5. The CDR3 is made up of 15 amino acids. CDR3 protein: CASSPTSGAYNEQFF. DNA of the CDR3: TGTGCCAGCAGCCCTACTAGCGGGGCTTACAATGAGCAGTTCTTC.

This clone was seen just once. This rearrangement joins TRBV18 to TRBJ1-1; no definite D call. The germline V gene has CDR1 KGHSH and CDR2 LQKENI. This CDR3 has 13 residues. The V end was cut by 3 bases, the J end by 2 bases, with 7 bases between. CDR3 sequence: CASSPPPNTEAFF. CDR3 coding DNA: TGTGCCAGCTCACCTCCACCAAACACTGAAGCTTTCTTT.

This sequence joins TRBV7-2 and TRBJ2-7; TRBD2 is a possible D gene (5 bases). The V and J ends lost 4 bases and 3 bases respectively, with 10 bases between them. Per germline, CDR1 SGHTA and CDR2 FQGNSA. This CDR3 is built from 13 residues. The CDR3 coding sequence is TGTGCCAGCAGCTCCGGCGGGCTCTACGAGCAGTACTTC. Protein sequence: CASSSGGLYEQYF. The complete variable domain, with remaining parts taken from reference TRBV7-2 and TRBJ2-7, reads GAGVSQSPSNKVTEKGKDVELRCDPISGHTALYWYRQSLGQGLEFLIYFQGNSAPDKSGLPSDRFSAERTGGSVSTLTIQRTQQEDSAVYLCASSSGGLYEQYFGPGTRLTVT.

The chain uses TRBV7-2 and TRBJ2-7; the match to TRBD2 covers 15 bases. The CDR3 length is 18 residues. V lost 5 bases and J lost 2; bases outside the gene matches: 10. The V gene's germline CDR1 is SGHTA and CDR2 FQGNSA. The CDR3 reads CASSPPTGLAGGTYEQYF. CDR3 DNA: TGTGCCAGCAGCCCCCCTACGGGACTAGCGGGAGGAACCTACGAGCAGTACTTC.

A single count supports this clone. The CDR3 DNA follows: TGTGCCAGTAGTATCCGGGACGGCTCCTACGAGCAGTACTTC. Residues: CASSIRDGSYEQYF. The rearrangement joins TRBV19 to TRBJ2-7; D is possibly TRBD1 or TRBD2 (5 bases each). This CDR3 comprises 14 residues. Germline V CDR1 and CDR2: LNHDA, SQIVND (reference sequence). V lost 3 bases to trimming and J lost 0 bases, with 9 bases between them.

This clone was seen once. The chain links TRBV19 to TRBJ1-6; TRBD1 might be the D (6 bases). V shed 8 bases and J shed 11 bases, with 19 bases lying between them. There are 14 residues in the CDR3. The germline CDR1 and CDR2 sequences are LNHDA and SQIVND (reference sequence). The CDR3 DNA is TGTGCCAGTTGGATTGGACAGTCTGGGGCACCCCTCCACTTT. It translates to CASWIGQSGAPLHF.

V and J are TRBV18 and TRBJ1-5, with D uncertain. The V gene lost 4 bases and the J gene lost 0 bases, with 4 bases spanning the gap. Per germline, CDR1 KGHSH and CDR2 LQKENI. The CDR3 runs to 13 residues. CDR3: CASSLGSNQPQHF. CDR3 coding DNA: TGTGCCAGCTCACTTGGTAGCAATCAGCCCCAGCATTTT.

The chain joins TRBV14 to TRBJ2-5; D unclear. Germline CDR1 SGHDN, CDR2 FVKESK. The CDR3 runs to 14 residues. V lost 4 bases, J lost 0 bases, and 9 bases lay in between. This CDR3 reads CASSPRNNQETQYF. CDR3 nucleotide sequence: TGTGCCAGCAGCCCCCGGAATAACCAAGAGACCCAGTACTTC.

This clone was recorded once. This chain joins TRBV5-1 and TRBJ2-7; D unresolved. The CDR3 extends over 13 amino acids. Germline lookup yields CDR1 SGHRS and CDR2 YFSETQ. The V end was cut by 3 bases, the J end by 1 base, with 8 bases between. The CDR3 coding sequence is TGCGCCAGCAGCTCGGGCCCGTCCTACGAGCAGTACTTC. The encoded protein is CASSSGPSYEQYF.

The V and J genes are TRBV9 and TRBJ1-6; TRBD1 is a possible D gene (5 bases). The ends were cut back, 0 bases at V and 0 bases at J, with 7 bases in the middle. CDR1 is SGDLS, CDR2 YYNGEE, per germline. The CDR3 runs 16 residues. CDR3: CASSVGGNSYNSPLHF. In DNA form, the CDR3 reads TGTGCCAGCAGCGTAGGGGGCAACTCCTATAATTCACCCCTCCACTTT.

This chain joins TRBV29-1 and TRBJ1-1, with TRBD1 identical over 7 bases. The CDR3 is 14 residues long. Unmatched junction bases numbered 12, after V lost 5 bases and J lost 6 bases. Germline assignment: CDR1 SQVTM and CDR2 ANQGSEA. CDR3 nucleotides: TGCAGCGTTAAGAATGCCTGGGACAGCTCTGAAGCTTTCTTT. Translated, it gives CSVKNAWDSSEAFF.

The V gene is TRBV4-1, the J gene TRBJ1-4; D is uncertain. Trimming took 1 base from V and 4 from J, leaving 10 bases between them. The CDR3 runs to 15 residues. CDR1 and CDR2 from the germline V gene are MGHRA and YSYEKL. The CDR3, as DNA: TGCGCCAGCAGCCAAGTTTTCGGGAGTAATGAAAAACTGTTTTTT. It yields the protein CASSQVFGSNEKLFF.

This clone showed up just a few times. The chain is built from TRBV2 and TRBJ1-2; D unclear. V was shortened by 7 bases and J by 8 bases, with 14 bases between the two germline ends. Germline V gene data show CDR1 as SNHLY and CDR2 as FYNNEI. The CDR3 runs 12 residues. The CDR3 region is CASIEDSGGYTF. CDR3 bases: TGTGCCAGCATTGAGGACTCTGGGGGCTACACCTTC.

The rearrangement uses TRBV15 and TRBJ2-1, with D tentatively TRBD2 (6 bases). CDR1 and CDR2 (germline): LNHNV, YYDKDF (reference sequence). Trimming removed 2 bases from V and 8 bases from J, with 16 bases in between. The CDR3 is 15 amino acids. CDR3 sequence reads: CATSRSGLIGDEQFF. The CDR3 nucleotides are TGTGCCACCAGCAGAAGCGGACTAATTGGCGATGAGCAGTTCTTC.

This clone has just one count. The chain uses TRBV5-6 and TRBJ1-2; maybe TRBD1 (5 bases). The V end was cut by 0 bases, the J end by 7 bases, with 22 bases between. CDR3 length: 17 amino acids. Germline lookup yields CDR1 SGHDT and CDR2 YYEEEE. For the CDR3, the DNA is TGTGCCAGCAGCTTGGGGTTTGCAGGGACCGTCCGGGGTGGCTACACCTTC. Translated, it gives CASSLGFAGTVRGGYTF.

This clone was found a few times. The V gene is TRBV19, the J gene TRBJ1-3; no clear D. V lost 0 bases, J lost 8 bases, and 17 bases lay in between. This CDR3 has 16 amino acids. Germline assignment: CDR1 LNHDA and CDR2 SQIVND (reference sequence). The CDR3 spells CASSIEGVSHVDTIYF. The CDR3, as DNA: TGTGCCAGTAGTATAGAGGGAGTGAGCCACGTGGACACCATATATTTT.

The chain has TRBV2 and TRBJ2-1, with 15 bases aligning to TRBD2. The J segment lost 7 bases and the V segment lost 5 bases, leaving 9 bases of the junction unmatched. The CDR3 sequence is 17 residues long. The germline gives CDR1 SNHLY, CDR2 FYNNEI. This CDR3 reads CASSSGTSGRSRNEQFF. The CDR3 DNA reads TGTGCCAGCAGTTCCGGGACTAGCGGGAGGTCGAGGAATGAGCAGTTCTTC. Full variable domain (rest looked up from reference TRBV2 and TRBJ2-1): EPEVTQTPSHQVTQMGQEVILRCVPISNHLYFYWYRQILGQKVEFLVSFYNNEISEKSEIFDDQFSVERPDGSNFTLKIRSTKLEDSAMYFCASSSGTSGRSRNEQFFGPGTRLTVL.

This clone was observed once. The chain has TRBV7-9 and TRBJ2-2, with 7 bases that match TRBD1. The CDR3 extends over 14 amino acids. V shed 6 bases and J 3 bases; nucleotides not matched to a gene: 4. The germline gives CDR1 SEHNR, CDR2 FQNEAQ (reference sequence). CDR3 amino acids: CASRATGHTGELFF. The CDR3 DNA reads as TGTGCCAGCAGGGCGACAGGGCACACCGGGGAGCTGTTTTTT.

This chain connects TRBV18 to TRBJ1-1; a possible D gene is TRBD1 (6 bases). This CDR3 region has 16 residues. The germline V gene has CDR1 KGHSH and CDR2 LQKENI. Deletions cut 0 bases from V and 2 bases from J, with 13 bases between. The DNA of the CDR3 is TGTGCCAGCTCACCACCGAATGGACAGTCTAACACTGAAGCTTTCTTT. The encoded protein is CASSPPNGQSNTEAFF. Full variable domain (rest looked up from reference TRBV18 and TRBJ1-1): NAGVMQNPRHLVRRRGQEARLRCSPMKGHSHVYWYRQLPEEGLKFMVYLQKENIIDESGMPKERFSAEFPKEGPSILRIQQVVRGDSAAYFCASSPPNGQSNTEAFFGQGTRLTVV.

V is TRBV28 and J is TRBJ2-5; 9 positions agree with TRBD2. CDR3 length: 17 amino acids. CDR1 and CDR2 from the germline V gene are MDHEN and SYDVKM. Germline trimming cut 5 bases from V and 2 bases from J; bases unmatched to any gene: 12. CDR3: CASSPGLTSGVQETQYF. CDR3 DNA: TGTGCCAGCAGTCCAGGTCTGACTAGCGGCGTTCAAGAGACCCAGTACTTC. The full variable domain, with the rest looked up from reference TRBV28 and TRBJ2-5, is DVKVTQSSRYLVKRTGEKVFLECVQDMDHENMFWYRQDPGLGLRLIYFSYDVKMKEKGDIPEGYSVSREKKERFSLILESASTNQTSMYLCASSPGLTSGVQETQYFGPGTRLLVL.

V gene TRBV2 combines with J gene TRBJ2-1; TRBD1 aligns across 7 bases. This CDR3 spans 15 amino acids. J lost 9 bases, V lost 2 bases, and 10 bases had no gene match. CDR1 and CDR2 from the germline V gene are SNHLY and FYNNEI. The CDR3 DNA is TGTGCCAGCAGTGAATATAGACAGGGTGTAGGTGAGCAGTTCTTC. Its protein is CASSEYRQGVGEQFF.

This clone was seen a few times. The chain employs TRBV6-6 and TRBJ2-7; no definite D call. Germline loops: CDR1 MNHNY, CDR2 SVGAGI (reference sequence). V was pared by 6 bases and J by 7 bases, with 10 bases between. The CDR3 extends over 11 amino acids. CDR3 in amino acids: CASSLAREQYF. CDR3 DNA sequence: TGTGCCAGCAGCCTCGCGCGGGAGCAGTACTTC.

The chain uses TRBV27 and TRBJ2-1, with D possibly being TRBD2 (5 bases). The CDR3 covers 15 residues. With 8 bases removed from V and 8 bases from J, the gap between germline ends came to 22 bases. Germline CDR1 and CDR2: MNHEY and SMNVEV (reference sequence). The CDR3, as DNA: TGTGCCAGCTCAAAGATACTAGTGAGCGTTGATGAGCAGTTCTTC. It encodes CASSKILVSVDEQFF.

The DNA for the CDR3 is TGCGCCAGCAGCCCCAGACAGGGGTGGGCAGATACGCAGTATTTT. As protein: CASSPRQGWADTQYF. The chain recombines TRBV5-1 with TRBJ2-3, with TRBD1 matching over 8 bases. The CDR3 sequence is 15 residues long. Trimming removed 4 bases from V and 4 bases from J; junction bases left unmatched: 8. Germline assignment: CDR1 SGHRS and CDR2 YFSETQ.

V usage is TRBV4-1 and J usage is TRBJ1-3; D not resolved. This CDR3 is 17 amino acids long. With 0 bases removed from V and 0 bases from J, the gap between germline ends came to 12 bases. Germline CDR1 is MGHRA and CDR2 is YSYEKL. Here the CDR3 reads CASSQEMADYSGNTIYF. Written as DNA, the CDR3 is TGCGCCAGCAGCCAAGAGATGGCGGACTACTCTGGAAACACCATATATTTT.

The chain uses TRBV7-2 and TRBJ1-1; no clear D. Between the trimmed V and J ends, which lost 2 bases and 7 bases, there was a span of 14 bases. The CDR3 extends over 14 amino acids. Germline-derived CDR1 and CDR2 are SGHTA and FQGNSA. The DNA of the CDR3 is TGTGCCAGCAGCTTAATTTCGAGCGAAGGTGAAGCTTTCTTT. Amino acid sequence: CASSLISSEGEAFF.

This sequence joins TRBV7-3 and TRBJ2-2; D ambiguous. CDR1 and CDR2 (germline): SGHTA, FQGTGA. V was trimmed by 1 base and J by 4 bases, leaving 7 bases between them. The CDR3 spans 14 residues. DNA for the CDR3: TGTGCCAGCAGCTTAAACGGTGTCACCGGGGAGCTGTTTTTT. It yields the protein CASSLNGVTGELFF.

Many counts were recorded for this clone. The CDR3 region has the DNA TGCGCCAGCAGCTTGGTGGGTCCAGGAGTGAACACTGAAGCTTTCTTT. Protein: CASSLVGPGVNTEAFF. This rearrangement joins TRBV5-1 to TRBJ1-1, with D unclear. Germline V gene data show CDR1 as SGHRS and CDR2 as YFSETQ. Trimming removed 0 bases from V and 0 bases from J, with 12 bases in between. The CDR3 has 16 residues.